The next 8 T cell receptor beta chains were all read from a single sample in a study of T cell changes during pregnancy in multiple sclerosis. Sequencing used immunoSEQ multiplex PCR; TCRdb keeps in-frame clones, though not all of them. The data contain roughly 45,000 clones, 75% to 90% of them singletons. The sample in question was peripheral blood, obtained in the first trimester of pregnancy. The receptors here all came from a female donor in good health, enrolled as a control in a pregnancy study.

The V and J genes are TRBV30 and TRBJ2-2; D uncertain. The CDR3 spans 13 residues. The V gene's germline CDR1 is GTSNPN and CDR2 SVGIG (reference sequence). V lost 0 bases and J lost 6, with 8 bases in between. The CDR3 DNA sequence: TGTGCCTGGAGTGTGAGGAGAGCCGGGGAGCTGTTTTTT. It codes for CAWSVRRAGELFF.

The chain recombines TRBV7-8 with TRBJ2-7, with TRBD1 matching 12 bases. The length of the CDR3 is 15 residues. The germline V gene encodes CDR1 SGHVS and CDR2 FQNEAQ. The ends lost 5 bases at V and 4 bases at J; junction bases unmatched: 6. The CDR3 reads CASSGGTGGRYEQYF. The CDR3 nucleotides read TGTGCCAGCAGCGGGGGGACAGGGGGCAGATACGAGCAGTACTTC.

The chain employs TRBV11-1 and TRBJ2-7, with 10 bases fitting TRBD2. V lost 2 bases and J lost 5; bases outside the gene matches: 6. This CDR3 has 15 amino acids. CDR1 is SGHAT, CDR2 FQDESV, per germline (reference sequence). The CDR3 spells CASSLLILAGDEQYF. The CDR3 nucleotides are TGTGCCAGCAGCTTATTAATCCTAGCGGGAGACGAGCAGTACTTC.

The genes are TRBV7-9 and TRBJ2-1, with 10 nucleotides matching TRBD2. The CDR3 loop spans 18 amino acids. The germline V gene encodes CDR1 SEHNR and CDR2 FQNEAQ (reference sequence). V lost 0 bases and J lost 3; bases outside the gene matches: 8. This CDR3 is CASSLARLAGALYNEQFF. The CDR3 DNA follows: TGTGCCAGCAGCTTAGCGCGTCTAGCGGGAGCACTCTACAATGAGCAGTTCTTC. Drawing the rest from reference TRBV7-9 and TRBJ2-1, the complete variable domain is DTGVSQNPRHKITKRGQNVTFRCDPISEHNRLYWYRQTLGQGPEFLTYFQNEAQLEKSRLLSDRFSAERPKGSFSTLEIQRTEQGDSAMYLCASSLARLAGALYNEQFFGPGTRLTVL.

This clone was counted once. Here the CDR3 reads CASSLFREETQYF. The CDR3 DNA sequence: TGTGCCAGCAGTTTGTTTCGGGAAGAGACCCAGTACTTC. The genes are TRBV28 and TRBJ2-5; D ambiguous. The germline gives CDR1 MDHEN, CDR2 SYDVKM. The CDR3 sequence is 13 residues long. The V end lost 3 bases, the J end lost 3 bases, and 8 bases lay between the germline ends. Looking up the rest from reference TRBV28 and TRBJ2-5 gives the full variable domain: DVKVTQSSRYLVKRTGEKVFLECVQDMDHENMFWYRQDPGLGLRLIYFSYDVKMKEKGDIPEGYSVSREKKERFSLILESASTNQTSMYLCASSLFREETQYFGPGTRLLVL.

A single count supports this clone. The chain employs TRBV19 and TRBJ1-1; 8 bases are a match to TRBD1. Unmatched junction bases numbered 12, after V lost 6 bases and J lost 3 bases. This CDR3 is built from 16 residues. The germline gives CDR1 LNHDA, CDR2 SQIVND (reference sequence). The CDR3 bases are TGTGCCAGTAGCGAAAACAGGGGGATGGTCGACACTGAAGCTTTCTTT. Its translation is CASSENRGMVDTEAFF.

The chain carries TRBV19 and TRBJ1-1; the match to TRBD1 covers 9 bases. CDR1 LNHDA and CDR2 SQIVND come from the germline V gene (reference sequence). Trimming cost V 3 bases and J 0 bases; bases outside gene matches: 5. CDR3 length: 16 residues. DNA of the CDR3: TGTGCCAGTAGTATCGGACAGGGGTCCATGAACACTGAAGCTTTCTTT. This sequence encodes CASSIGQGSMNTEAFF. Complete variable domain (other parts from reference TRBV19 and TRBJ1-1): DGGITQSPKYLFRKEGQNVTLSCEQNLNHDAMYWYRQDPGQGLRLIYYSQIVNDFQKGDIAEGYSVSREKKESFPLTVTSAQKNPTAFYLCASSIGQGSMNTEAFFGQGTRLTVV.

V and J are TRBV7-8 and TRBJ2-7; TRBD1 aligns across 9 bases. CDR3 length: 15 amino acids. The junction had 12 bases not matched to a gene; V was cut back by 7 bases and J by 5 bases. Germline V CDR1 and CDR2: SGHVS, FQNEAQ. CDR3 DNA sequence: TGTGCCAGCACCACCTCCAGGACAGGGGTCGACGAGCAGTACTTC. It encodes CASTTSRTGVDEQYF.